This T cell receptor (beta chain) was retrieved from a study of cytomegalovirus exposure and HLA in healthy donors. Regarding the study as a whole: Compared with the roughly 700-donor mean, an Asian-associated ancestry cluster reportedly had fewer N-insertions, according to a later analysis. Cytomegalovirus association was assigned to approximately 180 TCR beta chains. The study dropped some indistinguishable V segments, TRBV6-2 and TRBV6-3 among them. Reports credit the classifier with highly specific, highly sensitive diagnosis of cytomegalovirus status.

This clone was observed a handful of times. Its target is not known. It was with 60 Vbeta and 13 Jbeta primers that the PCR ran. The table came from immunoSEQ multiplex PCR; TCRdb's copy has only in-frame clones and leaves some out. The table shows roughly 150,000 clones, with over 60% occurring only once. CDR1 is SGHRS and CDR2 is YFSETQ in the germline V gene. V lost 0 bases, J lost 8 bases, and 14 bases lay in between. CDR3 length: 14 residues. The rearrangement joins TRBV5-1 to TRBJ1-2, with D uncertain. The clonotype was recovered from a male donor in good health and CMV-seronegative. Sequencing used PBMCs. CDR3 residues: CASSLDLAVGGYTF. CDR3 DNA: TGCGCCAGCAGCTTGGACCTAGCAGTGGGGGGCTACACCTTC. Full variable domain (remainder filled in from reference TRBV5-1 and TRBJ1-2): KAGVTQTPRYLIKTRGQQVTLSCSPISGHRSVSWYQQTPGQGLQFLFEYFSETQRNKGNFPGRFSGRQFSNSRSEMNVSTLELGDSALYLCASSLDLAVGGYTFGSGTRLTVV.